The 15 T cell receptor beta chains below were found in one sample sequenced in a study of CD8 T cells in ankylosing spondylitis. TCRdb called the 5' RACE reads again in MiXCR, with one record for every CDR3 protein. The table records 240,000 or so distinct CDR3 sequences, approximately 12% of them present only once. Sequenced: blood, either unsorted or a sorted T cell fraction (not recorded which). All receptors come from a male donor with ankylosing spondylitis or in good health (not recorded which).

This clonotype was counted ten times or more. This chain uses TRBV5-1 with TRBJ2-1, with D unresolved. The CDR3 has 12 residues. Germline-derived CDR1 and CDR2 are SGHRS and YFSETQ. Trimming removed 0 bases from V and 8 bases from J, with 6 bases in between. CDR3 residues: CASSLVIHEQFF. The CDR3 DNA sequence: TGCGCCAGCAGCTTGGTCATCCATGAGCAGTTCTTC.

This clonotype was picked up a small number of times. The rearrangement uses TRBV10-3 and TRBJ1-2, with TRBD1 as a possible D gene (6 bases). V was clipped by 4 bases and J by 6 bases, with 15 bases between them. The CDR3 loop spans 14 amino acids. CDR1 and CDR2 from the germline V gene are ENHRY and SYGVKD. The CDR3 bases are TGTGCCATCAGTGTGGCTGGGGGCGCAAATGGCTACACCTTC. This translates into CAISVAGGANGYTF.

This clonotype was seen more than once but under ten times. The J gene is TRBJ1-5, the V gene TRBV12-5; D perhaps matches TRBD1 (5 bases). Deletions cut 3 bases from V and 2 bases from J, with 14 bases between. The CDR3 is 16 amino acids. The germline V gene encodes CDR1 LGHNT and CDR2 FRNRAP. For the CDR3, the DNA is TGTGCTAGTGGTTTACTCCATGGCAGGGGCAATCAGCCCCAGCATTTT. Encoded protein: CASGLLHGRGNQPQHF.

The chain couples TRBV20-1 to TRBJ2-1, with TRBD2 matching 10 bases. Germline CDR1 DFQATT, CDR2 SNEGSKA (reference sequence). V was pared by 6 bases and J by 4 bases, with 18 bases of the junction left unmatched. This CDR3 has 18 amino acids. CDR3 sequence: CSAPGPLAVTSGYNEQFF. CDR3 nucleotide sequence: TGCAGTGCCCCGGGTCCCTTGGCGGTGACTAGCGGGTACAATGAGCAGTTCTTC.

With regard to this clonotype: At one end the junction does not follow the germline gene, possibly because of a read error. This chain links TRBV4-2 with TRBJ2-1; unclear D gene. Germline CDR1 LGHNA, CDR2 YNFKEQ. The CDR3 length is 16 residues. CDR3 DNA sequence: TGTGCCATCAGCCCTAGGCTCCCCTGCGGTTATAATGAGCAGTTCTTC. Translated, it gives CAISPRLPCGYNEQFF.

In its sample, this clonotype was seen many times. This sequence joins TRBV12-3 or TRBV12-4 and TRBJ1-5, with D unclear. The CDR3 has 15 amino acids. Trimming left V 8 bases short and J 0 bases short, with 14 bases between. In nucleotides, the CDR3 is TGTGCCAGCGGTCGAAAATCGAATAGCAATCAGCCCCAGCATTTT. Its protein product is CASGRKSNSNQPQHF.

The chain carries TRBV3-1 and TRBJ2-3, with 7 positions matching TRBD2. CDR3 length equals 17 residues. CDR1 LGHDT and CDR2 YNNKEL come from the germline V gene (reference sequence). The trim removed 10 bases at V and 2 bases at J, leaving 18 bases unmatched. The CDR3 is CATSLNLAELSTDTQYF. CDR3 DNA: TGTGCCACCTCCCTGAACCTAGCGGAACTATCCACAGATACGCAGTATTTT.

In its sample, this clonotype was seen a few times. The chain links TRBV3-1 to TRBJ1-1; 7 bases map to TRBD1. The V and J ends lost 5 bases and 1 base, in that order; junction bases with no gene match: 10. Germline CDR1 reads LGHDT; CDR2 reads YNNKEL (reference sequence). CDR3 size: 16 residues. Written as DNA, the CDR3 is TGTGCCAGCAGCTTCAGGGGAGGGGGCAGGAACACTGAAGCTTTCTTT. Translation gives CASSFRGGGRNTEAFF.

This clonotype came up a few times. V and J are TRBV2 and TRBJ2-2; D is undetermined. From germline, CDR1 is SNHLY and CDR2 FYNNEI. Trimming removed 10 bases at V and 2 bases at J, with 5 bases between. The length of the CDR3 is 11 residues. The CDR3 spells CATSNTGELFF. Here the CDR3 DNA reads TGTGCCACCTCTAACACCGGGGAGCTGTTTTTT.

This clonotype came up many times. This sequence joins TRBV20-1 and TRBJ1-1, with D perhaps matching TRBD1 (6 bases). CDR1 DFQATT and CDR2 SNEGSKA come from the germline V gene (reference sequence). V shed 0 bases and J shed 0 bases, with 8 bases lying between them. The CDR3 sequence is 14 residues long. The CDR3 region has the DNA TGCAGTGCTAGAGATAACAGGGTGAACACTGAAGCTTTCTTT. It is translated as CSARDNRVNTEAFF.

This clonotype was counted a few times. The V gene is TRBV5-6, the J gene TRBJ1-1; TRBD1 matches at 7 bases. This CDR3 has 14 residues. The V segment lost 2 bases and the J segment 4 bases; nucleotides outside the gene matches: 5. Germline V gene sequence: CDR1 SGHDT, CDR2 YYEEEE. In DNA, the CDR3 is TGTGCCAGCAGCTTTCCAGGGGGGGGCACTGAAGCTTTCTTT. This encodes CASSFPGGGTEAFF.

This clonotype was found many times. CDR3 amino acids: CASSGLRTGGATYNEQFF. In DNA form, the CDR3 reads TGTGCCAGCAGTGGCCTACGGACTGGCGGGGCAACCTACAATGAGCAGTTCTTC. The rearrangement links TRBV12-3 or TRBV12-4 to TRBJ2-1, with D possibly TRBD2 on 6 matching bases. This CDR3 is 18 amino acids long. V dropped 5 bases and J dropped 2 bases, with 22 bases sitting between them.

Ten or more counts support this clonotype. The chain couples TRBV6-5 to TRBJ2-7; 8 nucleotides align to TRBD2. This CDR3 contains 14 residues. V shed 2 bases, J shed 2 bases, and the junction held 2 bases outside the gene matches. In germline, CDR1 is MNHEY, CDR2 SVGAGI. CDR3 nucleotide sequence: TGTGCCAGCAGTTACCAGGGACTAGCCTACGAGCAGTACTTC. It yields the protein CASSYQGLAYEQYF.

The V gene is TRBV5-1, the J gene TRBJ2-5; D remains ambiguous. CDR3 length equals 13 residues. Trimming cost V 1 base and J 5 bases, with 9 bases left between them. CDR1 SGHRS and CDR2 YFSETQ come from the germline V gene. This chain's CDR3 is CASSLLVRETQYF. CDR3 DNA: TGCGCCAGCAGCTTGCTAGTACGGGAGACCCAGTACTTC.

The table lists this clonotype with a few counts. The chain is built from TRBV11-1 and TRBJ2-1, with a possible D match to TRBD1 (5 bases). Germline V CDR1 and CDR2: SGHAT, FQDESV (reference sequence). The CDR3 is 15 amino acids. With 0 bases removed from V and 5 bases from J, the gap between germline ends came to 11 bases. The CDR3 nucleotides read TGTGCCAGCAGCTTAGCAGGGGCGCACAACAATGAGCAGTTCTTC. This codes for CASSLAGAHNNEQFF. The full variable domain, rest sourced from reference TRBV11-1 and TRBJ2-1, is EAEVAQSPRYKITEKSQAVAFWCDPISGHATLYWYRQILGQGPELLVQFQDESVVDDSQLPKDRFSAERLKGVDSTLKIQPAELGDSAMYLCASSLAGAHNNEQFFGPGTRLTVL.